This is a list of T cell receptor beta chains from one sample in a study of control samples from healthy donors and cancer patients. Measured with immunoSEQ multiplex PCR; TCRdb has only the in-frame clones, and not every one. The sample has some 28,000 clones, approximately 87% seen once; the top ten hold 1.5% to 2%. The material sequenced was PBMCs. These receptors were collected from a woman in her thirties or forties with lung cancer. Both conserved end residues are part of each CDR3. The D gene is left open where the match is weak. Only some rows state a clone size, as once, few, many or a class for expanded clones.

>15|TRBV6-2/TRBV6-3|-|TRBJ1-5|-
CASSYSALGDQPQHF
TGTGCCAGCAGTTACTCGGCCCTTGGGGATCAGCCCCAGCATTTT
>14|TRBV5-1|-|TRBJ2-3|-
CASSWVGERDAQYF
TGCGCCAGCAGCTGGGTGGGGGAAAGGGATGCGCAGTATTTT
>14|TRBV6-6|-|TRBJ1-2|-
CASSPQGEGYGYTF
TGTGCCAGCAGTCCACAAGGGGAGGGCTATGGCTACACCTTC
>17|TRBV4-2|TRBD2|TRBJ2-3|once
CASSHPTRAGGRDTQYF
TGTGCCAGCAGCCATCCCACGAGAGCGGGGGGGCGAGATACGCAGTATTTT
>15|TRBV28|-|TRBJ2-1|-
CASSPGGETYNEQFF
TGTGCCAGCAGCCCCGGGGGTGAGACATACAATGAGCAGTTCTTC
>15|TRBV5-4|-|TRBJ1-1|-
CASSLGSGPAGEAFF
TGTGCCAGCAGCTTGGGGTCCGGGCCTGCGGGTGAAGCTTTCTTT
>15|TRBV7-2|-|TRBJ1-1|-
CASRRPGAENTEAFF
TGTGCCAGCAGACGACCCGGGGCAGAGAACACTGAAGCTTTCTTT
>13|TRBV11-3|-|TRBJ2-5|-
CASSPRDGETQYF
TGTGCCAGCAGCCCGAGGGACGGAGAGACCCAGTACTTC
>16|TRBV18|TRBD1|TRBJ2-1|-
CASSPRQGQGSWEQFF
TGTGCCAGCTCACCCAGACAGGGCCAGGGGTCATGGGAGCAGTTCTTC
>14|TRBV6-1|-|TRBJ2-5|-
CASSEADSRETQYF
TGTGCCAGCAGTGAAGCGGATAGCCGGGAGACCCAGTACTTC
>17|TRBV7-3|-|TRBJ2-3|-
CASSLTSRQSPTDTQYF
TGTGCCAGCAGCTTAACGAGCCGGCAATCCCCCACAGATACGCAGTATTTT
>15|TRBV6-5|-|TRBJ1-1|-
CASSTNRVLNTEAFF
TGTGCCAGCAGCACTAACAGGGTTCTGAACACTGAAGCTTTCTTT
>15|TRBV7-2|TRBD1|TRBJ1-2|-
CASSLNDRENYGYTF
TGTGCCAGCAGCTTAAACGACAGGGAGAACTATGGCTACACCTTC
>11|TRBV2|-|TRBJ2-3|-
CAISVADTQYF
TGTGCCATATCCGTGGCGGATACGCAGTATTTT
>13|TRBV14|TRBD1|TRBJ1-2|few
CASSPTQGASLTF
TGTGCCAGCAGCCCTACACAGGGGGCCTCCCTTACCTTC
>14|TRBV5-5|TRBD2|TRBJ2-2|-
CASRSGGATGELFF
TGTGCCAGCCGTAGCGGGGGGGCCACCGGGGAGCTGTTTTTT
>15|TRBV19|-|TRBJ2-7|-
CASSPSGDLGYEQYF
TGTGCCAGTAGTCCCTCAGGGGATTTGGGCTACGAGCAGTACTTC
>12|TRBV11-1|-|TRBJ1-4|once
CASSLDREKLFF
TGTGCCAGCAGCTTAGACCGCGAAAAACTGTTTTTT
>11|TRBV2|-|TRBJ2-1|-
CASSEFLEKFF
TGTGCCAGCAGTGAATTTCTAGAAAAGTTCTTC
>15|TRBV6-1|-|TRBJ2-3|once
CASSEDHRHTDTQYF
TGTGCCAGCAGTGAAGATCACAGACACACAGATACGCAGTATTTT
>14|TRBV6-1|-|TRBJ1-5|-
CASSEGLENQPQHF
TGTGCCAGCAGTGAAGGTCTCGAAAATCAGCCCCAGCATTTT
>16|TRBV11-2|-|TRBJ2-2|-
CASSLIGSGVAGELFF
TGTGCCAGCAGCTTGATCGGGTCGGGGGTCGCCGGGGAGCTGTTTTTT